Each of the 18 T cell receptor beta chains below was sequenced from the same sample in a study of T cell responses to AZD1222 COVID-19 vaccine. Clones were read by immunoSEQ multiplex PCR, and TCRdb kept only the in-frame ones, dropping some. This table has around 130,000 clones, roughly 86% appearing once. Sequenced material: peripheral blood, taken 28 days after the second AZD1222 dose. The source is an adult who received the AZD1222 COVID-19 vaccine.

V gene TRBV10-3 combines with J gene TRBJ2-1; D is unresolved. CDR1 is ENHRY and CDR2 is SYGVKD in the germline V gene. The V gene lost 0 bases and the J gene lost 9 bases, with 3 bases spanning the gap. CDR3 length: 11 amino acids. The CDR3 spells CAISESFEQFF. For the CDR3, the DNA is TGTGCCATCAGTGAGTCGTTTGAGCAGTTCTTC.

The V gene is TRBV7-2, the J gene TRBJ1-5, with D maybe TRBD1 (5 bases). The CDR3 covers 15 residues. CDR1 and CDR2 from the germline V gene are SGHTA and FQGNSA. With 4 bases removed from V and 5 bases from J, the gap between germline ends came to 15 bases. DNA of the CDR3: TGTGCCAGCAGCTCGTTAGGGGCAGGCTATCAGCCCCAGCATTTT. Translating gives CASSSLGAGYQPQHF.

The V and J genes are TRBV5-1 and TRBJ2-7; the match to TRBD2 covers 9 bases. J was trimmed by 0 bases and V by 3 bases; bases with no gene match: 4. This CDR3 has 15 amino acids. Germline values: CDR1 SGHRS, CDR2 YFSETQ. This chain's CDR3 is CASSWTSESSYEQYF. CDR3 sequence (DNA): TGCGCCAGCAGCTGGACTAGCGAAAGCTCCTACGAGCAGTACTTC.

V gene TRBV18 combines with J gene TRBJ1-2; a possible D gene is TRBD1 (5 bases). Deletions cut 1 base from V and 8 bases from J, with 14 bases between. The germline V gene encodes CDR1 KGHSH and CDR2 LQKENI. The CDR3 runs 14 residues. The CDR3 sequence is CASSPLVDRKGYTF. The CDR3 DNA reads TGTGCCAGCTCACCACTGGTAGACAGAAAAGGCTACACCTTC.

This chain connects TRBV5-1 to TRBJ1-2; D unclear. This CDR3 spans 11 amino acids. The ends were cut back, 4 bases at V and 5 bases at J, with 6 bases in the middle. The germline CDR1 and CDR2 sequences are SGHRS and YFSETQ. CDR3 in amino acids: CASSTGYGYTF. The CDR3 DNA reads TGCGCCAGCAGCACTGGATATGGCTACACCTTC.

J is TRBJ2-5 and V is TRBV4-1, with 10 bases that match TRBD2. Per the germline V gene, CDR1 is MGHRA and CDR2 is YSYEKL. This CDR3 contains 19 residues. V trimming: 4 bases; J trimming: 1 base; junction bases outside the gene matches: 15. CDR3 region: CASSPDPTSGVMTQETQYF. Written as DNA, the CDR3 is TGCGCCAGCAGCCCAGACCCCACTAGCGGGGTAATGACCCAAGAGACCCAGTACTTC.

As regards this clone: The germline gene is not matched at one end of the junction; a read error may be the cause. CDR3 loop: CASRLAPTTPITQYF. The CDR3 DNA follows: TGTGCCAGCAGGTTAGCCCCGACTACCCCTATAACGCAGTATTTT. The chain employs TRBV7-2 and TRBJ2-3, with D possibly being TRBD2 (5 bases). CDR3 length: 15 amino acids. Germline loops: CDR1 SGHTA, CDR2 FQGNSA. Full variable domain (missing parts from reference TRBV7-2 and TRBJ2-3): GAGVSQSPSNKVTEKGKDVELRCDPISGHTALYWYRQSLGQGLEFLIYFQGNSAPDKSGLPSDRFSAERTGGSVSTLTIQRTQQEDSAVYLCASRLAPTTPITQYFGPGTRLTVL.

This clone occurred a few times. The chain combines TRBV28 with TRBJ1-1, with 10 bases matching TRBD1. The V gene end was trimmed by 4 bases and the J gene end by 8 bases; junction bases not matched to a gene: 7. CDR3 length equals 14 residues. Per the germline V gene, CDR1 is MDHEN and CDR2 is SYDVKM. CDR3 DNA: TGTGCCAGCAGTTCCCCGGGACAGGGGACCGAAGCTTTCTTT. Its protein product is CASSSPGQGTEAFF.

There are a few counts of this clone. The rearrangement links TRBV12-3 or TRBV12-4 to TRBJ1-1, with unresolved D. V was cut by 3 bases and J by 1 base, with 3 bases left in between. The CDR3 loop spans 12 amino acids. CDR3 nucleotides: TGTGCCAGCAGTTTTCAGAACACTGAAGCTTTCTTT. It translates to CASSFQNTEAFF.

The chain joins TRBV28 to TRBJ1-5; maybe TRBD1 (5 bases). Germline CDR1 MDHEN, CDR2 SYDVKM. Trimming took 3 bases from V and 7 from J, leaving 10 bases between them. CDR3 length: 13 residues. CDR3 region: CASSFQGGQPQHF. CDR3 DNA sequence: TGTGCCAGCAGTTTTCAGGGTGGGCAGCCCCAGCATTTT.

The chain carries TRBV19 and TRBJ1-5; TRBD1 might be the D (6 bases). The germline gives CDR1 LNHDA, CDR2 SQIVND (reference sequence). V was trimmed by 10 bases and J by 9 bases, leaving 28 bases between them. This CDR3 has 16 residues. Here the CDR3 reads CATADSSGDPFGPQHF. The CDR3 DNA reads TGTGCCACCGCAGATTCCTCAGGGGACCCTTTTGGGCCCCAGCATTTT.

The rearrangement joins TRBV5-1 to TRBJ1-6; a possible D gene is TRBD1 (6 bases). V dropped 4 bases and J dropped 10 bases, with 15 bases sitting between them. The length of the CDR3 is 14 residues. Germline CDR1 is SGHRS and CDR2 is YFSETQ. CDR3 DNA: TGCGCCAGCAGCCAAGGACAGACGGACTCACCCCTCCACTTT. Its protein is CASSQGQTDSPLHF.

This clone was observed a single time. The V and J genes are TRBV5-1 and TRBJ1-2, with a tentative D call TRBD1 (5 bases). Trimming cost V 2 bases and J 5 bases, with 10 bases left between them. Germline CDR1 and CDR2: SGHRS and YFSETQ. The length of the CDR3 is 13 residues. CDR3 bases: TGCGCCAGCAGCTTTCGGGGGGTTTATGGCTACACCTTC. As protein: CASSFRGVYGYTF.

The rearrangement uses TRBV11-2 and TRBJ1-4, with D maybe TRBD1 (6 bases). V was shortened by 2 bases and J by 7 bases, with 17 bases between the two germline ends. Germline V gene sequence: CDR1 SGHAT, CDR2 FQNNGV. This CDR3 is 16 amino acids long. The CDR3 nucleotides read TGTGCCAGCAGCTTACCTCAGGGGATGCCCCGTGAAAAACTGTTTTTT. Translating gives CASSLPQGMPREKLFF.

The CDR3 is CASSFDGGSGNTIYF. DNA of the CDR3: TGTGCCAGCAGTTTTGACGGAGGCTCTGGAAACACCATATATTTT. The chain is built from TRBV28 and TRBJ1-3; D gene ambiguous. This CDR3 contains 15 residues. Trimming left V 3 bases short and J 0 bases short, with 9 bases between. Germline loops: CDR1 MDHEN, CDR2 SYDVKM.

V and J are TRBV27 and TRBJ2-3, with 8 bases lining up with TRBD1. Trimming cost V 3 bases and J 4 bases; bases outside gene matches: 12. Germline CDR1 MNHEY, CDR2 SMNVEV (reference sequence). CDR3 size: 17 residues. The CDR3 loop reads CASSFSFQGAKSDTQYF. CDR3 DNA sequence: TGTGCCAGCAGTTTCTCATTCCAGGGGGCGAAGTCAGATACGCAGTATTTT.

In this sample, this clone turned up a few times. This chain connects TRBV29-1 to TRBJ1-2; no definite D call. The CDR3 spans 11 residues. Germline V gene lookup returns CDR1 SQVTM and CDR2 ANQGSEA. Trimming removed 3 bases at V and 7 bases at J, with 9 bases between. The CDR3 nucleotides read TGCAGCGTTGAGAGGGCCGGTGGCTACACCTTC. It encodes CSVERAGGYTF.

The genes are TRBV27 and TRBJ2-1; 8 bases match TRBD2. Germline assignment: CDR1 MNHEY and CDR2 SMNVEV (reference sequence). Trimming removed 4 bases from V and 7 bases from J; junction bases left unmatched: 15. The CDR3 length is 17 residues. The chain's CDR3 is CASSWKGVGRADNEQFF. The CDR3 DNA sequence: TGTGCCAGCAGTTGGAAGGGGGTCGGGAGGGCGGATAATGAGCAGTTCTTC.